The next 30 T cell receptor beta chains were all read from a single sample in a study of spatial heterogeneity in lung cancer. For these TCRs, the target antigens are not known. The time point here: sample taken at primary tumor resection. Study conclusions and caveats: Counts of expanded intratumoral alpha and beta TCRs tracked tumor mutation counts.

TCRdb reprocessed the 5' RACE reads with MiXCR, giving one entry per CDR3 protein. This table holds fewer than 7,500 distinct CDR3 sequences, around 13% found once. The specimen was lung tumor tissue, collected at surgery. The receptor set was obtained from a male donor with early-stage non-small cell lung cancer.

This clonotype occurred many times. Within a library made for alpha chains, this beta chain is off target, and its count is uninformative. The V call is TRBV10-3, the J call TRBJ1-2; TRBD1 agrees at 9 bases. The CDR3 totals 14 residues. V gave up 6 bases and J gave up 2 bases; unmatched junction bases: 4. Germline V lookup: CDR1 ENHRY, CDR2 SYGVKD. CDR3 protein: CAIREGTGNYGYTF. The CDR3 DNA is TGTGCCATCAGGGAAGGGACAGGGAACTATGGCTACACCTTC.

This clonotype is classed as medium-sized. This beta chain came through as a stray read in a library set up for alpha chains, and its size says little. CDR3 amino acids: CASSVGGATNEKLFF. The CDR3 nucleotides are TGTGCCAGCAGCGTAGGTGGAGCAACTAATGAAAAACTGTTTTTT. The rearrangement uses TRBV4-2 and TRBJ1-4; D call uncertain. V lost 5 bases and J lost 0, with 10 bases in between. The length of the CDR3 is 15 residues. Germline V gives CDR1 LGHNA, CDR2 YNFKEQ.

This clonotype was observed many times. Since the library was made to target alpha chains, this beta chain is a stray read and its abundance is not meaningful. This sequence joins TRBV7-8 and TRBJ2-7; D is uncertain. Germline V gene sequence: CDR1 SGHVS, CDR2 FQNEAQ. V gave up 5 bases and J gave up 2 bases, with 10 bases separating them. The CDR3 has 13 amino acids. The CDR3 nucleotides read TGTGCCAGCAGCGAGGACGGTACCTACGAGCAGTACTTC. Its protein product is CASSEDGTYEQYF.

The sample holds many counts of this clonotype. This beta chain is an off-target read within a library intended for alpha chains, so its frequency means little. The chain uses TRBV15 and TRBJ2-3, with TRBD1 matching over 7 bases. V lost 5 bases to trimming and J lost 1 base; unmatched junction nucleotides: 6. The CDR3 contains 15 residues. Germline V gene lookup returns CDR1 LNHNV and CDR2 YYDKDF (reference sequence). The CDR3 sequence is CATSYDRVGTDTQYF. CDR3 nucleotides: TGTGCCACCAGCTATGACAGGGTCGGCACAGATACGCAGTATTTT.

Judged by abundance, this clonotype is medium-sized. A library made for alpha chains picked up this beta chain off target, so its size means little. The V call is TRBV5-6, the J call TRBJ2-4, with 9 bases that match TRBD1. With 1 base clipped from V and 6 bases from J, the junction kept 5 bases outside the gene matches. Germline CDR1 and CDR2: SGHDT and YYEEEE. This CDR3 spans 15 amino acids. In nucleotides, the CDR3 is TGTGCCAGCAGCTTGTGGGGGACAGGGCTAAACATTCAGTACTTC. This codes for CASSLWGTGLNIQYF.

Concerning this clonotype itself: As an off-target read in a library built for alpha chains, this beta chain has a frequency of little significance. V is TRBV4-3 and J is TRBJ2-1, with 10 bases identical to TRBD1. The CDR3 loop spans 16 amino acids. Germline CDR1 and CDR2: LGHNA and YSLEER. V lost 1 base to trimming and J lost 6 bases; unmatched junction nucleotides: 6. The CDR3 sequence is CASSQGFGTGANEQFF. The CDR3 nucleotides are TGCGCCAGCAGCCAAGGCTTCGGGACAGGGGCCAATGAGCAGTTCTTC.

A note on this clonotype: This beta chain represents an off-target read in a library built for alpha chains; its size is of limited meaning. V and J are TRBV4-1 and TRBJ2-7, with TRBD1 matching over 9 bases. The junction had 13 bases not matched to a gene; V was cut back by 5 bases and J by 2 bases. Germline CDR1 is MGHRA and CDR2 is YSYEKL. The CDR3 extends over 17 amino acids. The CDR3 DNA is TGCGCCAGCAGCTTTCCCGGGACAGGGAAAAATGCCTACGAGCAGTACTTC. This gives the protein CASSFPGTGKNAYEQYF.

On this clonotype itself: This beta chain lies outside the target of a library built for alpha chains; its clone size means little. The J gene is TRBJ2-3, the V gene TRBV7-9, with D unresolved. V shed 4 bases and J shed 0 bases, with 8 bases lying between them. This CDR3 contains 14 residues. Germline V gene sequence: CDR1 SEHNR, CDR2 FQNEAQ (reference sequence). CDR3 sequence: CASSSTSSTDTQYF. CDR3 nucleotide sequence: TGTGCCAGCAGCTCCACGTCGAGCACAGATACGCAGTATTTT.

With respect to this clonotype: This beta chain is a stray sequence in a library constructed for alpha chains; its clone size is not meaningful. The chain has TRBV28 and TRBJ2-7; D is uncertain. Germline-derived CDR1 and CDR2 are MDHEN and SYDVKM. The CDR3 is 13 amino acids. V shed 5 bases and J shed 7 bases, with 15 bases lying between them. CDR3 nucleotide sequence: TGTGCCAGCAGTACCCTATCTCAGAGTGAGCAGTACTTC. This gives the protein CASSTLSQSEQYF. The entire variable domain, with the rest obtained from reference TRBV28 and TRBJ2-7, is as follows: DVKVTQSSRYLVKRTGEKVFLECVQDMDHENMFWYRQDPGLGLRLIYFSYDVKMKEKGDIPEGYSVSREKKERFSLILESASTNQTSMYLCASSTLSQSEQYFGPGTRLTVT.

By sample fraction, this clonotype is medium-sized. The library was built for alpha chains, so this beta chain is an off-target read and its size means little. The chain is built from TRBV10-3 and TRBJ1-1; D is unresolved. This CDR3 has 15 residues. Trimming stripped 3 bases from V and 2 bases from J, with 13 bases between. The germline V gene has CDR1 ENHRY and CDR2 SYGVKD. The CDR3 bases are TGTGCCATCAGTGAAGGGTTAGGATCAAACACTGAAGCTTTCTTT. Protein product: CAISEGLGSNTEAFF.

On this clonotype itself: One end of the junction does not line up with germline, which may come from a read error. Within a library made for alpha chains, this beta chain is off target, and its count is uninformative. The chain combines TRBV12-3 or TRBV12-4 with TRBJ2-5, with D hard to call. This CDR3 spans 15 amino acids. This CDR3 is CARSLGLVSGETQYF. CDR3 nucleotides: TGTGCCAGGAGTTTAGGGCTAGTTTCAGGAGAGACCCAGTACTTC.

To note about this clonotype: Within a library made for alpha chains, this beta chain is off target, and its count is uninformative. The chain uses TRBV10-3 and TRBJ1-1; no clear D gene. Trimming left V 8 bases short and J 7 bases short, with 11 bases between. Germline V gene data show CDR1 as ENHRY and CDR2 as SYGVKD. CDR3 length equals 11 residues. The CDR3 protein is CAIREGGEAFF. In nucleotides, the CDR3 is TGTGCCATCCGGGAGGGAGGTGAAGCTTTCTTT.

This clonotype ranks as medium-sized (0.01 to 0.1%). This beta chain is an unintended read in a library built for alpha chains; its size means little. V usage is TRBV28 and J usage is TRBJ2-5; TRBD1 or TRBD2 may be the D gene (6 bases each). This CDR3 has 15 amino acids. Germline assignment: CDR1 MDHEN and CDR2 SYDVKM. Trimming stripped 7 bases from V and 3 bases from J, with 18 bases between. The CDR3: CASTLSGGGKETQYF. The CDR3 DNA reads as TGTGCCAGCACTCTCTCCGGGGGCGGTAAAGAGACCCAGTACTTC.

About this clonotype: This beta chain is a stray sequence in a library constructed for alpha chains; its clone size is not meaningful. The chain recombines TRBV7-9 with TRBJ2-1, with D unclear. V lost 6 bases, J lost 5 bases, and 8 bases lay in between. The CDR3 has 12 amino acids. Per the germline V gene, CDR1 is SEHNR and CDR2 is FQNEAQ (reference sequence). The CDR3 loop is CASRPLNNEQFF. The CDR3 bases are TGTGCCAGCAGGCCCCTCAACAATGAGCAGTTCTTC.

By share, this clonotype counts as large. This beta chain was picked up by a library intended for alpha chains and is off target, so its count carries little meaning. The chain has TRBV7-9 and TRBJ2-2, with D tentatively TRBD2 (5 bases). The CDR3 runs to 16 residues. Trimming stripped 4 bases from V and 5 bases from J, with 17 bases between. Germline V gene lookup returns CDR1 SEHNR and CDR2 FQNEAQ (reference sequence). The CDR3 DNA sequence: TGTGCCAGCAGCTCCCCTGAGGGCTGGGTGACCGGGGAGCTGTTTTTT. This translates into CASSSPEGWVTGELFF.

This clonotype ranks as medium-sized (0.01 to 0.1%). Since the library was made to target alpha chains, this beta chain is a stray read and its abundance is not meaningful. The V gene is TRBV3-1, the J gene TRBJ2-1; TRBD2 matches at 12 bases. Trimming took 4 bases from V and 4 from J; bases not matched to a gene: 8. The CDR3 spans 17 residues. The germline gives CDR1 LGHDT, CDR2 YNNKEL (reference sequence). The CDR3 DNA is TGTGCCAGCAGCCGGGGGACTAGCGGGTCTTCATACAATGAGCAGTTCTTC. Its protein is CASSRGTSGSSYNEQFF.

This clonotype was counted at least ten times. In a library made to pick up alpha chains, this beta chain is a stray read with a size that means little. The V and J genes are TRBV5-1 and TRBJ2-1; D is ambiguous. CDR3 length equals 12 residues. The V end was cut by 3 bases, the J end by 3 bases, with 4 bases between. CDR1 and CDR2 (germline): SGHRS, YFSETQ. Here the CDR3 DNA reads TGCGCCAGCAGCTGGGACTACAATGAGCAGTTCTTC. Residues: CASSWDYNEQFF.

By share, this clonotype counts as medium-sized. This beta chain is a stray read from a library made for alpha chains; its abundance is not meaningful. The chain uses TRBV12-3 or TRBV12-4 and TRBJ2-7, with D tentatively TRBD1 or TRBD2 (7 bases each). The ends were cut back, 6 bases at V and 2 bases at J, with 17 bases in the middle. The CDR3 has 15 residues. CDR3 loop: CASSSRGGITYEQYF. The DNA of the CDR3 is TGTGCCAGCAGCAGCAGGGGGGGGATTACCTACGAGCAGTACTTC.

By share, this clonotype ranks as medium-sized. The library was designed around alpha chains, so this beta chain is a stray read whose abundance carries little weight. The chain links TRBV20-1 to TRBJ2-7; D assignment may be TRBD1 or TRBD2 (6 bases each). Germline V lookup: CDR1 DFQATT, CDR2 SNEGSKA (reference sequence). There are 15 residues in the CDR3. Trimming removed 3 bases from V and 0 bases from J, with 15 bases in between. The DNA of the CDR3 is TGCAGTGCTAGGGGGGCTCGGGGGAGCTCCTACGAGCAGTACTTC. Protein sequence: CSARGARGSSYEQYF.

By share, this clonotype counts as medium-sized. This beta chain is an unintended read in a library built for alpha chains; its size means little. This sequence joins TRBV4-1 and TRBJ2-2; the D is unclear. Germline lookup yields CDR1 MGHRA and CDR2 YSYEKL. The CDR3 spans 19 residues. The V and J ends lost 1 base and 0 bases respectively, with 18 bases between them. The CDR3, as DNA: TGCGCCAGCAGCCAAGGAGTCCTCAGAAGGGTAACGAACACCGGGGAGCTGTTTTTT. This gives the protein CASSQGVLRRVTNTGELFF.

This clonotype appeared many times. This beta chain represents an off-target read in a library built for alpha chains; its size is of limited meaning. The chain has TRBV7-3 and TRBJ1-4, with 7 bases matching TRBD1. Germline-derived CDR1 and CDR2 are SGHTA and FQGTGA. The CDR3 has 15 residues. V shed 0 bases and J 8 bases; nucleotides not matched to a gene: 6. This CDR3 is CASSLTGGWGEKLFF. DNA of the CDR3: TGTGCCAGCAGCTTAACAGGGGGCTGGGGCGAAAAACTGTTTTTT.

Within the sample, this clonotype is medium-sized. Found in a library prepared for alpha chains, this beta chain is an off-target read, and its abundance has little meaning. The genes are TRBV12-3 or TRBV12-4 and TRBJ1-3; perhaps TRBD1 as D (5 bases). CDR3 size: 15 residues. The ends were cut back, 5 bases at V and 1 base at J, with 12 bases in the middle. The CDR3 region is CASSLGTQSGNTIYF. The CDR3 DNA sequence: TGTGCCAGCAGTCTCGGGACCCAATCTGGAAACACCATATATTTT.

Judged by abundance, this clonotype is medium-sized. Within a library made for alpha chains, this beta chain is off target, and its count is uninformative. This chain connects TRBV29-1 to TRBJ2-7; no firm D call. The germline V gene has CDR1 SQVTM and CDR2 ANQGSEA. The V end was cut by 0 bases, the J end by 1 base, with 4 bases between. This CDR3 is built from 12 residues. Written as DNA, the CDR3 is TGCAGCGTTGAAGATGATTCCTACGAGCAGTACTTC. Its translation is CSVEDDSYEQYF.

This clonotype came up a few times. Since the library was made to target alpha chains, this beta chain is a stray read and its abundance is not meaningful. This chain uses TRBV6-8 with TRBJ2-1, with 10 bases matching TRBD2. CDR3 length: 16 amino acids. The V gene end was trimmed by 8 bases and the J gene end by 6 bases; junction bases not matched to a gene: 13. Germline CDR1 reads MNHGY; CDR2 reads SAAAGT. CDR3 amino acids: CASPTPQREGFNEQFF. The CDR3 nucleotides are TGTGCCAGCCCGACACCTCAGCGGGAGGGCTTCAATGAGCAGTTCTTC.

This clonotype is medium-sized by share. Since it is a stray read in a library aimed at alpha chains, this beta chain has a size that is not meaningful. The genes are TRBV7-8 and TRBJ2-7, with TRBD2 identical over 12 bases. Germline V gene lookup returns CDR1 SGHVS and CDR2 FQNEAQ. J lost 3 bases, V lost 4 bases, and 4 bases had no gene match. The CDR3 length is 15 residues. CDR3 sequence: CASSSRTSGDYEQYF. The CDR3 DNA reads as TGTGCCAGCAGCTCGAGGACTAGCGGGGACTACGAGCAGTACTTC.

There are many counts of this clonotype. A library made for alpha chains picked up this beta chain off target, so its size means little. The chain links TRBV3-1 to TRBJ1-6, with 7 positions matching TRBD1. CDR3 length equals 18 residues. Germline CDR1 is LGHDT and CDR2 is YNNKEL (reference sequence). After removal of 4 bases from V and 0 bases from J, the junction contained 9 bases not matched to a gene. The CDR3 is CASSRGQAGSSYNSPLHF. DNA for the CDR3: TGTGCCAGCAGCCGCGGACAGGCCGGCAGCTCCTATAATTCACCCCTCCACTTT.

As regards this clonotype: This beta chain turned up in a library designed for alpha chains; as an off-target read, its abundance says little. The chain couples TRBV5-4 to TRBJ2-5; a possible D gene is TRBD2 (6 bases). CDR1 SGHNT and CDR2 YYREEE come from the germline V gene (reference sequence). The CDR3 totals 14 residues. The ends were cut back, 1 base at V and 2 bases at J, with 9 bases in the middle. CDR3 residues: CASSLTGEQETQYF. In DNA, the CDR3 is TGTGCCAGCAGCTTGACGGGGGAACAAGAGACCCAGTACTTC.

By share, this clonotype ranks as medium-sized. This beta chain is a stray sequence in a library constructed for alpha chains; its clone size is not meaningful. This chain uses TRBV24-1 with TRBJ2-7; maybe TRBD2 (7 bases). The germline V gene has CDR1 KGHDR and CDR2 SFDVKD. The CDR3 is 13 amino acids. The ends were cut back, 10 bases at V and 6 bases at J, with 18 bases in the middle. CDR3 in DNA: TGTGCCACTGCTCAAAGAGGGGGGGGCGAGCAGTACTTC. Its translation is CATAQRGGGEQYF.

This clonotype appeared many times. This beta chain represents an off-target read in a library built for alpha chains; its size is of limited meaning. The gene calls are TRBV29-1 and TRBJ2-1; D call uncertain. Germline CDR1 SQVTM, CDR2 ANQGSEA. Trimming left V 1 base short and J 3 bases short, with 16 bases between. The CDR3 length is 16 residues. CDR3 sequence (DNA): TGCAGCGTTGAAGGCAGAGGTCAGTCTAACTACAATGAGCAGTTCTTC. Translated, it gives CSVEGRGQSNYNEQFF.

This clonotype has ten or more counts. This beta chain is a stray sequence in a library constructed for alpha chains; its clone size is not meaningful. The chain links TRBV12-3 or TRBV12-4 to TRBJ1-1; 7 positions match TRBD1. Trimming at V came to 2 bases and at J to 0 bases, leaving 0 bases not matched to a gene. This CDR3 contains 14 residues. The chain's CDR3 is CASSLQGVNTEAFF. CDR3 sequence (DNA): TGTGCCAGCAGTTTACAGGGGGTGAACACTGAAGCTTTCTTT.